These 7 T cell receptor beta chains share one sample of origin, sequenced in a study of shared clonotypes between healthy human individuals. TCRdb's copy holds only in-frame clones and misses some; the assay was immunoSEQ multiplex PCR. The table lists about 1.5 million clones, 98% of them singletons, with approximately 0.44% in the top ten. The specimen sequenced was naive CD4+ T cells sorted from blood. The sample's subset: CD45RA+ positively selected. The receptors come from a man aged 30 to 45 in good health.

In regard to this clone: Other DNA sequences in this specimen translate into the identical CDR3. CDR3 sequence: CAISESGTSYEQYF. As DNA, the CDR3 is TGTGCCATCAGTGAGTCGGGCACCTCCTACGAGCAGTACTTC. J is TRBJ2-7 and V is TRBV10-3; D is ambiguous. Trimming removed 0 bases from V and 0 bases from J, with 6 bases in between. The CDR3 loop spans 14 amino acids. The germline V gene has CDR1 ENHRY and CDR2 SYGVKD.

J is TRBJ2-1 and V is TRBV29-1; no clear D. Looked up from germline, CDR1 is SQVTM and CDR2 is ANQGSEA. Trimming pared 4 bases from V and 6 bases from J, leaving 1 base between. The CDR3 is 9 amino acids. The CDR3 DNA follows: TGCAGCGTTGCCAATGAGCAGTTCTTC. Its protein product is CSVANEQFF.

The genes are TRBV7-9 and TRBJ1-5; 7 nucleotides line up with TRBD1. Germline CDR1 and CDR2: SEHNR and FQNEAQ (reference sequence). The CDR3 sequence is 16 residues long. V dropped 4 bases and J dropped 4; count of bases not matched to a gene: 10. CDR3 nucleotide sequence: TGTGCCAGCAGCTCGATGGACAGGCGGTCTAATCAGCCCCAGCATTTT. This codes for CASSSMDRRSNQPQHF.

The chain couples TRBV14 to TRBJ2-7; TRBD2 aligns across 7 bases. Germline V gene lookup returns CDR1 SGHDN and CDR2 FVKESK. The CDR3 is 16 residues long. Trimming took 5 bases from V and 3 from J; bases not matched to a gene: 13. This CDR3 reads CASSSTLAAFHYEQYF. The CDR3 DNA sequence: TGTGCCAGCAGCTCTACTCTAGCGGCATTTCACTACGAGCAGTACTTC.

The chain couples TRBV15 to TRBJ1-2; no firm D call. Germline loops: CDR1 LNHNV, CDR2 YYDKDF (reference sequence). The CDR3 is 14 amino acids. The ends were cut back, 0 bases at V and 8 bases at J, with 13 bases in the middle. The CDR3 spells CATSRDRVVGGYTF. The CDR3 bases are TGTGCCACCAGCAGAGATCGGGTGGTGGGGGGCTACACCTTC.

The chain combines TRBV2 with TRBJ2-1; tentatively, D is TRBD2 (5 bases). The ends were cut back, 0 bases at V and 5 bases at J, with 11 bases in the middle. The CDR3 contains 15 residues. From germline, CDR1 is SNHLY and CDR2 FYNNEI. The CDR3 DNA reads as TGTGCCAGCAGTGAAGCGCTTCGAGGGCACAATGAGCAGTTCTTC. The encoded protein is CASSEALRGHNEQFF.

The chain combines TRBV6-5 with TRBJ2-7; 8 bases line up with TRBD1. The CDR3 runs 16 residues. The V segment lost 0 bases and the J segment 2 bases; nucleotides outside the gene matches: 6. The V gene's germline CDR1 is MNHEY and CDR2 SVGAGI. The CDR3 loop reads CASSYSIVGQAYEQYF. The CDR3 DNA sequence: TGTGCCAGCAGTTACTCGATAGTGGGACAGGCCTACGAGCAGTACTTC.